Reported below is one T cell receptor (beta chain). The method was immunoSEQ multiplex PCR; TCRdb's version includes in-frame clones alone and lacks a portion of them. The data show roughly 90,000 clones, just over 90% seen once. The entry originates in a study of OX40 agonist ivuxolimab in advanced cancers. Study background: Clinicians treated patients with ivuxolimab, an agonistic anti-OX40 (CD134) antibody. Among those enrolled, mean age was 60 years (range roughly 20 to 80) and roughly 84% were male.

Trimming stripped 8 bases from V and 1 base from J, with 11 bases between. The CDR3 contains 13 residues. The germline V gene has CDR1 KGHSH and CDR2 LQKENI. This chain connects TRBV18 to TRBJ1-1; D possibly corresponds to TRBD1 (5 bases). Sequencing was performed on CD4+ or CD8+ T cells sorted from blood, taken in a trial of the OX40 agonist ivuxolimab. The receptor's source is an adult with an advanced solid tumor such as melanoma, head and neck, liver or kidney cancer. In DNA form, the CDR3 reads TGTGCCAGCGGACTAGGGGCGAACACTGAAGCTTTCTTT. This sequence encodes CASGLGANTEAFF. The variable domain in full, with the rest retrieved from reference TRBV18 and TRBJ1-1, is NAGVMQNPRHLVRRRGQEARLRCSPMKGHSHVYWYRQLPEEGLKFMVYLQKENIIDESGMPKERFSAEFPKEGPSILRIQQVVRGDSAAYFCASGLGANTEAFFGQGTRLTVV.